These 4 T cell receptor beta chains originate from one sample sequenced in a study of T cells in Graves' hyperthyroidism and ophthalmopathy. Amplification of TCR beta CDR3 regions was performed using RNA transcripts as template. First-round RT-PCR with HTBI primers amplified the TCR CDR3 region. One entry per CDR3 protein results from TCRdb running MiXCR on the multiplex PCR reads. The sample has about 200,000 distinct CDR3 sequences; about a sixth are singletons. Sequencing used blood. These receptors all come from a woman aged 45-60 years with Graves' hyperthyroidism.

The CDR3 reads CSAREPGQPNTEAFF. The CDR3 coding sequence is TGCAGTGCTAGAGAACCGGGACAGCCGAACACTGAAGCTTTCTTT. V gene TRBV20-1 combines with J gene TRBJ1-1; TRBD1 matches at 7 bases. V shed 0 bases, J shed 1 base, and the junction held 5 bases outside the gene matches. The germline CDR1 and CDR2 sequences are DFQATT and SNEGSKA (reference sequence). The CDR3 covers 15 residues.

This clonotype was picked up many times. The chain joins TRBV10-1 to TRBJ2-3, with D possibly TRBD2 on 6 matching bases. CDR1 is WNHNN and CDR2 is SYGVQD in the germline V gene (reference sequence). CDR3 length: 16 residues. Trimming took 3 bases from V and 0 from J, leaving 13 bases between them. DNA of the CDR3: TGCGCCAGCAGTGATGAGGAGCGGGCTAGCACAGATACGCAGTATTTT. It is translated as CASSDEERASTDTQYF.

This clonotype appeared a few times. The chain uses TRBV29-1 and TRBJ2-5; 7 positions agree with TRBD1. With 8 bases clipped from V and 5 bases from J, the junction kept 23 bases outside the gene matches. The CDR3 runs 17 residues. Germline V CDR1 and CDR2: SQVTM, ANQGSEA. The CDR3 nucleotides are TGCAGCTCCCGAGGGAGCTCAGAACAGGGGTGGAGGGAGACCCAGTACTTC. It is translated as CSSRGSSEQGWRETQYF. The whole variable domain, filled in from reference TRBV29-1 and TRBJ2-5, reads SAVISQKPSRDICQRGTSLTIQCQVDSQVTMMFWYRQQPGQSLTLIATANQGSEATYESGFVIDKFPISRPNLTFSTLTVSNMSPEDSSIYLCSSRGSSEQGWRETQYFGPGTRLLVL.

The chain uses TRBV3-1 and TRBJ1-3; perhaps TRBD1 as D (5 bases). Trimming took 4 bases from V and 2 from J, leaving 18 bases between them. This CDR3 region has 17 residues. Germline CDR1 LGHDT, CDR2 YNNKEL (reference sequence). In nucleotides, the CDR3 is TGTGCCAGCAGCCTTTACTTAGGGACCGAAACTGGAAACACCATATATTTT. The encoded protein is CASSLYLGTETGNTIYF.